The TCR beta chain under discussion was sequenced for a study of blood T cell repertoires in COVID-19. The wider study: Donors in the United States, Italy and Spain gave samples during acute or convalescent COVID-19. T cells, B-cell-depleted T cells, or PBMCs supplied cDNA or gDNA.

Original analysis: The assay estimated nucleated cells by amplifying reference gene primers. Some clones are missing from TCRdb's copy, which holds only in-frame ones; the method was immunoSEQ multiplex PCR. V and J calls and clone size follow that table, whereas D and trimming were derived from the DNA. This table has more than 200,000 clones, roughly four fifths appearing once. V shed 3 bases, J shed 7 bases, and the junction held 7 bases outside the gene matches. The CDR3 is 15 amino acids. From germline, CDR1 is MDHEN and CDR2 SYDVKM. The chain uses TRBV28 and TRBJ1-4; 8 nucleotides align to TRBD1. The clonotype originates from an elderly man with acute or convalescent COVID-19. Sequencing input: peripheral blood. The CDR3 DNA sequence: TGTGCCAGCAGTTTTCAGGGGGCCCCGAGTGAAAAACTGTTTTTT. Protein product: CASSFQGAPSEKLFF.